This record looks at one TCR beta chain sequence and its context. This sample's time point: pretreatment peripheral blood. These data are taken from a study of PD-L1 blockade in urothelial cancer. Study information: Patients with male sex and bladder-origin urothelial cancer accounted for about 85% of the roughly 30 enrolled.

Profiling relied on immunoSEQ multiplex PCR, and the TCRdb table lists in-frame clones only, not all of them. The top ten clones hold roughly 14% of a sample with approximately 90,000 clones, 70% to 90% of them seen once. V shed 4 bases, J shed 6 bases, and the junction held 12 bases outside the gene matches. Looked up from germline, CDR1 is SGDLS and CDR2 is YYNGEE. The CDR3 sequence is 16 residues long. The rearrangement uses TRBV9 and TRBJ2-3, with TRBD1 matching over 9 bases. This specimen was PBMCs, taken around atezolizumab (anti-PD-L1) treatment. The source of this sequence is a man aged 60-69 years with urothelial cancer. CDR3 in DNA: TGTGCCAGCAGCAGGATTGGGACAGGGCGCCTGGATACGCAGTATTTT. Its translation: CASSRIGTGRLDTQYF.